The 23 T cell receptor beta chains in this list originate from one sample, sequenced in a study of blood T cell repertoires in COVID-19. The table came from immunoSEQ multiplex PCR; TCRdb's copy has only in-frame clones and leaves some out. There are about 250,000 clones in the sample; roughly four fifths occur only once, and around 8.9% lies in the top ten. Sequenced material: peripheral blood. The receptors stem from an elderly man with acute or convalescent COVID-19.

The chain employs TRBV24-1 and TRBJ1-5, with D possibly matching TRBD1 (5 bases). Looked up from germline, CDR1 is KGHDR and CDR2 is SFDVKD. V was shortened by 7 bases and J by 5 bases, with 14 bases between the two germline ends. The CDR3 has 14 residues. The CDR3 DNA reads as TGTGCCACCAGCCCTGGGGAGGGGCATCAGCCCCAGCATTTT. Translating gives CATSPGEGHQPQHF.

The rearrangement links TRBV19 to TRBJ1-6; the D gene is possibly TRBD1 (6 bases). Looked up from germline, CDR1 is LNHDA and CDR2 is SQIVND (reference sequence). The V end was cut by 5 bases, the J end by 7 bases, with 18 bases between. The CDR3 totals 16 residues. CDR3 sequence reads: CASSPQGTPFNSPLHF. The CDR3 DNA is TGTGCCAGTAGTCCCCAGGGGACGCCTTTCAATTCACCCCTCCACTTT.

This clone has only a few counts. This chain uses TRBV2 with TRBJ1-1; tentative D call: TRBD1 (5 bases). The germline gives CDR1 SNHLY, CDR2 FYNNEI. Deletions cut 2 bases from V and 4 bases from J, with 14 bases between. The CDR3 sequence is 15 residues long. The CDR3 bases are TGTGCCAGCAGTGAACGGAGGGGATACCTCACTGAAGCTTTCTTT. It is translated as CASSERRGYLTEAFF.

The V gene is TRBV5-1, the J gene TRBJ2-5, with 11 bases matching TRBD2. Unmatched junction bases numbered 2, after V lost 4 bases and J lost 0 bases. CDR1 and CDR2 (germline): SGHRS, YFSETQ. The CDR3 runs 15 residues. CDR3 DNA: TGCGCCAGCAGCCAGGGACTAGCGGACCAAGAGACCCAGTACTTC. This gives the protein CASSQGLADQETQYF.

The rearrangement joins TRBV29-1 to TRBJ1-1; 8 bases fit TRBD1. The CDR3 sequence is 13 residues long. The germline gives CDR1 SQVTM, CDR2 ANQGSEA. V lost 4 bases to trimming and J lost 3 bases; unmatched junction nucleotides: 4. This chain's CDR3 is CSVGQGAYTEAFF. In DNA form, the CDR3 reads TGCAGCGTTGGGCAGGGGGCTTACACTGAAGCTTTCTTT.

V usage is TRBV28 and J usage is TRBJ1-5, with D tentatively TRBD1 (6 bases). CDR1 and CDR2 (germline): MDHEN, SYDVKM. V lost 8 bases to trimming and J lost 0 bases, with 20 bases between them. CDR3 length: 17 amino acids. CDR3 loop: CASRTGGGRDSNQPQHF. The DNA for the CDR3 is TGTGCCAGCCGAACCGGGGGGGGGCGCGATAGCAATCAGCCCCAGCATTTT.

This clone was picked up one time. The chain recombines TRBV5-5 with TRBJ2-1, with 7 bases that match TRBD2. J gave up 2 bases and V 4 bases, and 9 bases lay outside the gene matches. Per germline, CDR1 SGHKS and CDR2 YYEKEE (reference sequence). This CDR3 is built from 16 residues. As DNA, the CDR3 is TGTGCCAGCAGCCCTCAAGCGGGGCTGACCTACAATGAGCAGTTCTTC. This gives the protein CASSPQAGLTYNEQFF. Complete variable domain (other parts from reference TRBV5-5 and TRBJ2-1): DAGVTQSPTHLIKTRGQQVTLRCSPISGHKSVSWYQQVLGQGPQFIFQYYEKEERGRGNFPDRFSARQFPNYSSELNVNALLLGDSALYLCASSPQAGLTYNEQFFGPGTRLTVL.

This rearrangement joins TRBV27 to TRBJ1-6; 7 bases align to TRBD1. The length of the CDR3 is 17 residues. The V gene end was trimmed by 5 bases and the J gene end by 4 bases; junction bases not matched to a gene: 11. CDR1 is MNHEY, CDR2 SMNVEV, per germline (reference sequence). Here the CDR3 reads CASSPRGTAHYNSPLHF. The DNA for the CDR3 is TGTGCCAGCAGTCCAAGGGGGACAGCTCATTATAATTCACCCCTCCACTTT.

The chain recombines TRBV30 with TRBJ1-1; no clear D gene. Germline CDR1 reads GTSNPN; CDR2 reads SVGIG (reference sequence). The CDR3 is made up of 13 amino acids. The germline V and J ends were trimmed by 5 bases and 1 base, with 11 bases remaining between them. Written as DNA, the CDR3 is TGTGCCTGGTCCGGTCGGGGGAACACTGAAGCTTTCTTT. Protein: CAWSGRGNTEAFF.

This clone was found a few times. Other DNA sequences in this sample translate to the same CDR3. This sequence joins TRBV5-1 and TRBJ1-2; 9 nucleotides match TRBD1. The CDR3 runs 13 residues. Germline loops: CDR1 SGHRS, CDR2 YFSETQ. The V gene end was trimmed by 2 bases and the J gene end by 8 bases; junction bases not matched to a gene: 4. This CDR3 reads CASSFWTGDGYTF. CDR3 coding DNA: TGCGCCAGCAGCTTCTGGACAGGGGACGGCTACACCTTC.

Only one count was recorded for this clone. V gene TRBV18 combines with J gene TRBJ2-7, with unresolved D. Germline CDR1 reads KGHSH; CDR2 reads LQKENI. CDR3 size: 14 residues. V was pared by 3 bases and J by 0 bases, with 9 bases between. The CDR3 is CASSPLPSSYEQYF. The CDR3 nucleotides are TGTGCCAGCTCACCCCTCCCGAGCTCCTACGAGCAGTACTTC. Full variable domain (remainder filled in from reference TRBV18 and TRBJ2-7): NAGVMQNPRHLVRRRGQEARLRCSPMKGHSHVYWYRQLPEEGLKFMVYLQKENIIDESGMPKERFSAEFPKEGPSILRIQQVVRGDSAAYFCASSPLPSSYEQYFGPGTRLTVT.

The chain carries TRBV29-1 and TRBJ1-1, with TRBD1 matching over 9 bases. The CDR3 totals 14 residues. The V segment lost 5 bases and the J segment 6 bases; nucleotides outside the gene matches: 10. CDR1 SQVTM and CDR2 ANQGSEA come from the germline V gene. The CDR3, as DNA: TGCAGCGTTAAGAGGGACAGGGCGGACCCTGAAGCTTTCTTT. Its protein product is CSVKRDRADPEAFF.

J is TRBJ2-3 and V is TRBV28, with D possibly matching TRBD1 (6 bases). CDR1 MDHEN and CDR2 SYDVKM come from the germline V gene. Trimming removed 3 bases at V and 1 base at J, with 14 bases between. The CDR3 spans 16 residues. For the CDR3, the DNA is TGTGCCAGCAGTTTCCCCCTACAGGGTGGCACAGATACGCAGTATTTT. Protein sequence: CASSFPLQGGTDTQYF.

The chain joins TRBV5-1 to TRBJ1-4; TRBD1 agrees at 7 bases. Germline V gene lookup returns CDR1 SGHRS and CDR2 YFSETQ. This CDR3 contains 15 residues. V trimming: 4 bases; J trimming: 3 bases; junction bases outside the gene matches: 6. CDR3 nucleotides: TGCGCCAGCAGCACCATGACAGGGTCTAATGAAAAACTGTTTTTT. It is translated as CASSTMTGSNEKLFF.

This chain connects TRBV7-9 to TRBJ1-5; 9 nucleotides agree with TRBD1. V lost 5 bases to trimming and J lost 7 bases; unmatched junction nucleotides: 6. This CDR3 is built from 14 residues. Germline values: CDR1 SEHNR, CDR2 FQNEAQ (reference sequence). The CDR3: CASSPGTGWQPQHF. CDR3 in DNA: TGTGCCAGCAGCCCGGGGACAGGGTGGCAGCCCCAGCATTTT.

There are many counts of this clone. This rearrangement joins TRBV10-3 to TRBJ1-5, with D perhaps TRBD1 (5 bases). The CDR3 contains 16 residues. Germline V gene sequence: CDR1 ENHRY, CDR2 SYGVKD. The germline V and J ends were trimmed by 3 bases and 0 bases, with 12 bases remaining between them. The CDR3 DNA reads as TGTGCCATCAGTGATCAGGCAGGGAATAGCAATCAGCCCCAGCATTTT. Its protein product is CAISDQAGNSNQPQHF.

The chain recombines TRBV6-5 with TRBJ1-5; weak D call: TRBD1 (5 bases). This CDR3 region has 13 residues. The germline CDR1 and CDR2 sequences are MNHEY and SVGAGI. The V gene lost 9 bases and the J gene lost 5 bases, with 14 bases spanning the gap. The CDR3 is CASQGIGYQPQHF. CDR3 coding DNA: TGTGCCAGTCAGGGTATTGGCTATCAGCCCCAGCATTTT.

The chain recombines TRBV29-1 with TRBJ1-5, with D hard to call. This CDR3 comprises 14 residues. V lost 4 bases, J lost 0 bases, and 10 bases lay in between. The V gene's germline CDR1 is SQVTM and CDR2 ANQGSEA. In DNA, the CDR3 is TGCAGCGTTGGAGACCAGTTTAGCAATCAGCCCCAGCATTTT. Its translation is CSVGDQFSNQPQHF.

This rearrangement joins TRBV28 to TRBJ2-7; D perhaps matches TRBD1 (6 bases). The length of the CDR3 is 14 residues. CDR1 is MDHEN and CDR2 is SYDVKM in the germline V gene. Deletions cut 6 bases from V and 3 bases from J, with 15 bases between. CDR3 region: CASSPTGYNYEQYF. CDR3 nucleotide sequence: TGTGCCAGCAGCCCTACAGGGTATAACTACGAGCAGTACTTC.

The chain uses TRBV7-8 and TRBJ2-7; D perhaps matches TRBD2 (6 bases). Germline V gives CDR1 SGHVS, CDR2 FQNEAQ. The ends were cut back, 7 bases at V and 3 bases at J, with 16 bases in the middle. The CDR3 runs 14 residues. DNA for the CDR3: TGTGCCAGCATTCAAGGGACTGTTGGCTACGAGCAGTACTTC. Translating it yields CASIQGTVGYEQYF.

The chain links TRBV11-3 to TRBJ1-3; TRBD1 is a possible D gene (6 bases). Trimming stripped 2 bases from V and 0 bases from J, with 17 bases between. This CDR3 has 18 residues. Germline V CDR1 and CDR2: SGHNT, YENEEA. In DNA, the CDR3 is TGTGCCAGCAGCTTACCAAAGAGGGACACAAGCTCTGGAAACACCATATATTTT. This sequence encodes CASSLPKRDTSSGNTIYF.

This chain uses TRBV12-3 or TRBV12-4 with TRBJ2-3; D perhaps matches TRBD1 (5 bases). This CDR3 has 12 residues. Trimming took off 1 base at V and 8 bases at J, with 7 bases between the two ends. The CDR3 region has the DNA TGTGCCAGCAGTTTAGGGGGCCGTACGCAGTATTTT. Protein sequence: CASSLGGRTQYF.

The CDR3: CASSLGPGAISYEQYF. As DNA, the CDR3 is TGTGCCAGCAGCTTAGGCCCAGGGGCTATCTCCTACGAGCAGTACTTC. The chain couples TRBV11-2 to TRBJ2-7; D perhaps matches TRBD1 (6 bases). The V end lost 1 base, the J end lost 0 bases, and 13 bases lay between the germline ends. The V gene's germline CDR1 is SGHAT and CDR2 FQNNGV. This CDR3 spans 16 amino acids.